This TCR beta chain was found in a study of regulatory T cells in long-lasting Graves disease. Study overall: Graves' patients, diagnosed recently, had received antithyroid drugs under 3 months.

This clonotype was counted only a few times. The target antigen is unknown. J gave up 5 bases and V 5 bases, and 10 bases lay outside the gene matches. Germline values: CDR1 LNHDA, CDR2 SQIVND (reference sequence). This CDR3 region has 17 residues. Sample time point: newly diagnosed GD, antithyroid drugs for less than 3 months. PBMC-extracted RNA yielded the TCR library. Overall study findings and caveats: Whereas 966 public clonotypes were shared by new patients, persistent patients shared more, at around 2,700.

Combining iRepertoire HTBI primers with Arm-PCR of CDR3 regions, the authors built TCR beta libraries. Authors' processing steps: The study identified about 60 TRBV and about 14 TRBJ segments across samples. MiXCR, applied by TCRdb to the multiplex PCR reads, yields one record per CDR3 protein. TCRdb's processing, not the authors', yielded these V and J calls. The profile shows 400,000 to 500,000 distinct CDR3 sequences, 15% of them singletons. The data also belong to a second study, concerning T cells in Graves' hyperthyroidism and ophthalmopathy.

The rearrangement uses TRBV19 and TRBJ2-5; 14 bases are shared with TRBD2. The receptor's source is a woman aged 40 to 50 with Graves disease. The source was peripheral blood mononuclear cells (PBMCs), collected at new diagnosis, from a patient treated with antithyroid drugs. CDR3 protein: CASSPGTSGSLWETQYF. CDR3 in DNA: TGTGCCAGTAGTCCGGGGACTAGCGGGAGCCTCTGGGAGACCCAGTACTTC.